This TCR beta chain was documented in a study of shared T cell receptors in the human thymus. Produced via immunoSEQ multiplex PCR; TCRdb's table is partial and in-frame only. The sample gives 720,000 or so clones, 70% to 90% of which show up once; more than 0.01% is in the top ten. Remarks on this clone: The same CDR3 is also encoded by other DNA sequences in this sample.

These data were likewise used in another study, on human thymus T cells.

The receptor's source is a girl in the first two years of life with a congenital heart defect. Sequencing was done on a sample of thymocytes.

The CDR3 DNA is TGCGCCAGCAGCCAAGATACAGGGGAGAACACTGAAGCTTTCTTT. Residues: CASSQDTGENTEAFF. V gene TRBV4-3 combines with J gene TRBJ1-1, with 7 bases identical to TRBD1. Germline V gives CDR1 LGHNA, CDR2 YSLEER. The CDR3 totals 15 residues. V lost 0 bases, J lost 1 base, and 2 bases stayed unmatched.